The 17 T cell receptor beta chains below come from one sample, sequenced in a study of T cells in Graves' hyperthyroidism and ophthalmopathy. RNA transcripts were the template for amplifying TCR beta CDR3 regions. TCR CDR3 underwent first-round RT-PCR with the HTBI primer set. MiXCR, run by TCRdb on the multiplex PCR reads, gives a single entry per CDR3 protein. The repertoire consists of roughly 710,000 distinct CDR3 sequences, with 35% occurring once and the leading ten covering roughly 30%. Sequencing input: blood. These receptors all come from a woman in her forties with Graves' hyperthyroidism.

On this clonotype: The conserved final phenylalanine or tryptophan is absent from the CDR3, which likely points to a read error. The V call is TRBV9, the J call TRBJ2-5, with TRBD1 identical over 8 bases. The CDR3 runs 13 residues. CDR1 and CDR2 from the germline V gene are SGDLS and YYNGEE. Germline trimming cut 4 bases from V and 7 bases from J; bases unmatched to any gene: 6. The CDR3: CASSPTGGRTQYL. CDR3 DNA sequence: TGTGCCAGCAGCCCTACAGGGGGGCGGACCCAGTACCTC.

This clonotype was detected many times. V gene TRBV7-6 combines with J gene TRBJ2-2; D is undetermined. CDR3 length equals 13 residues. Trimming removed 1 base at V and 10 bases at J, with 10 bases between. CDR1 SGHVS and CDR2 FNYEAQ come from the germline V gene. The CDR3 here is CASSLVGQSELFF. The CDR3 DNA reads as TGTGCCAGCAGCTTAGTTGGTCAGTCGGAGCTGTTTTTT.

This clonotype was recorded at least ten times. This sequence joins TRBV29-1 and TRBJ1-4; possible D gene TRBD1, 5 bases. Germline V gene sequence: CDR1 SQVTM, CDR2 ANQGSEA. CDR3 length: 13 residues. Trimming removed 3 bases from V and 8 bases from J, with 13 bases in between. CDR3 sequence reads: CSVEGDWEEKLFF. For the CDR3, the DNA is TGCAGCGTTGAGGGGGATTGGGAGGAAAAACTGTTTTTT.

The CDR3 DNA reads as TGTGCCACCAGCAGAACCAGGGGATTTCAGGAGACCCAGTACTTC. This translates into CATSRTRGFQETQYF. The V call is TRBV15, the J call TRBJ2-5, with D possibly matching TRBD1 (6 bases). V lost 2 bases and J 5 bases, leaving 15 bases between the germline ends. Germline V gene lookup returns CDR1 LNHNV and CDR2 YYDKDF (reference sequence). CDR3 length equals 15 residues.

The rearrangement links TRBV29-1 to TRBJ2-7; D not certain. Trimming removed 8 bases at V and 6 bases at J, with 14 bases between. The CDR3 is made up of 11 amino acids. Germline CDR1 reads SQVTM; CDR2 reads ANQGSEA. In DNA, the CDR3 is TGCAGCCCTGGCGATACCCCCGAGCAGTACTTC. Translated: CSPGDTPEQYF.

This clonotype was found once. A much larger clone lies a single base off, so this may be a read error. The chain recombines TRBV20-1 with TRBJ2-7; 8 nucleotides align to TRBD2. The germline V gene has CDR1 DFQATT and CDR2 SNEGSKA (reference sequence). With 1 base clipped from V and 0 bases from J, the junction kept 2 bases outside the gene matches. This CDR3 has 14 residues. CDR3 in DNA: TGCAGTGCTAGAGGGAGCGGGAGCTCCTACGAGCAGTACTTC. As protein: CSARGSGSSYEQYF.

With regard to this clonotype: A junction boundary mismatches the germline segment, possibly from a read error. V and J are TRBV10-3 and TRBJ1-1, with 7 bases identical to TRBD1. The CDR3 is made up of 16 amino acids. Germline V gene sequence: CDR1 ENHRY, CDR2 SYGVKD. The CDR3 loop reads CASSYPQGTASTEAFF. The CDR3 DNA reads TGTGCCAGCAGTTACCCGCAAGGGACAGCCAGTACTGAAGCTTTCTTT.

The genes are TRBV7-2 and TRBJ2-6; TRBD2 matches at 8 bases. Germline-derived CDR1 and CDR2 are SGHTA and FQGNSA. V was clipped by 7 bases and J by 4 bases; unmatched bases: 18. The CDR3 covers 19 residues. The CDR3 region is CASTHGRGALRFGANVLTF. DNA of the CDR3: TGTGCCAGCACGCACGGGAGGGGAGCCCTTAGGTTCGGGGCCAACGTCCTGACTTTC.

This clonotype has a handful of counts. This sequence joins TRBV6-6 and TRBJ1-1, with a weak D call TRBD1 (6 bases). Germline lookup yields CDR1 MNHNY and CDR2 SVGAGI (reference sequence). CDR3 length: 15 residues. The V gene lost 2 bases and the J gene lost 4 bases, with 14 bases spanning the gap. The CDR3 DNA reads as TGTGCCAGCAGTTACCACACACAGGGTGGCACTGAAGCTTTCTTT. Protein sequence: CASSYHTQGGTEAFF.

This clonotype was seen just once. The rearrangement joins TRBV6-5 to TRBJ1-1; tentatively, D is TRBD1 (5 bases). V lost 2 bases and J lost 4, with 14 bases in between. The CDR3 runs to 15 residues. The germline gives CDR1 MNHEY, CDR2 SVGAGI. CDR3: CASSYVRGIGTEAFF. DNA of the CDR3: TGTGCCAGCAGTTACGTGAGGGGTATAGGCACTGAAGCTTTCTTT.

The rearrangement uses TRBV28 and TRBJ1-4; a weak D match, TRBD1 (5 bases). This CDR3 has 14 amino acids. CDR1 is MDHEN, CDR2 SYDVKM, per germline. V was clipped by 7 bases and J by 3 bases, with 12 bases between them. CDR3 protein: CASKPATANEKLFF. CDR3 nucleotide sequence: TGTGCCAGCAAGCCCGCGACAGCTAATGAAAAACTGTTTTTT.

This clonotype showed up just once. The CDR3 spells CAMPRDSGTTEAFF. CDR3 in DNA: TGTGCCATGCCAAGGGACAGTGGGACCACTGAAGCTTTCTTT. The chain carries TRBV10-3 and TRBJ1-1; the match to TRBD1 covers 7 bases. Germline lookup yields CDR1 ENHRY and CDR2 SYGVKD. Trimming cost V 9 bases and J 4 bases; bases outside gene matches: 11. This CDR3 has 14 residues.

J is TRBJ1-4 and V is TRBV4-3; TRBD1 is a possible D gene (5 bases). The CDR3 covers 15 residues. V lost 1 base to trimming and J lost 8 bases, with 14 bases between them. Germline lookup yields CDR1 LGHNA and CDR2 YSLEER. CDR3 bases: TGCGCCAGCAGCCAAGTCACGGGACTAGGGGAAAAACTGTTTTTT. Protein: CASSQVTGLGEKLFF.

The chain couples TRBV7-2 to TRBJ2-3; no firm D call. CDR3 size: 14 residues. Germline-derived CDR1 and CDR2 are SGHTA and FQGNSA. With 0 bases removed from V and 3 bases from J, the gap between germline ends came to 7 bases. CDR3 protein: CASSLASVTDTQYF. The CDR3 coding sequence is TGTGCCAGCAGCTTAGCCAGCGTTACAGATACGCAGTATTTT.

The chain employs TRBV19 and TRBJ1-5; 11 positions agree with TRBD1. The CDR3 covers 14 residues. Trimming at V came to 5 bases and at J to 15 bases, leaving 12 bases not matched to a gene. Per the germline V gene, CDR1 is LNHDA and CDR2 is SQIVND (reference sequence). The CDR3 loop is CASSPWTGGEIRHF. The CDR3, as DNA: TGTGCCAGTAGTCCGTGGACAGGGGGCGAAATAAGGCATTTT.

This clonotype was found once. Mismatch with germline at one junction end may stem from a read error. The J gene is TRBJ1-1, the V gene TRBV15; 9 bases map to TRBD1. The CDR3 totals 14 residues. Germline lookup yields CDR1 LNHNV and CDR2 YYDKDF (reference sequence). The CDR3 protein is CAASSKDRGAEAFF. The CDR3 DNA reads TGTGCCGCCAGCAGCAAGGACAGGGGTGCTGAAGCTTTCTTT.

This clonotype has a count of ten or more. V is TRBV7-9 and J is TRBJ1-2; D is uncertain. This CDR3 spans 13 amino acids. Germline-derived CDR1 and CDR2 are SEHNR and FQNEAQ (reference sequence). The V end was cut by 5 bases, the J end by 6 bases, with 13 bases between. CDR3 sequence reads: CASSPFGVNGYTF. Here the CDR3 DNA reads TGTGCCAGCAGCCCCTTTGGCGTTAATGGCTACACCTTC.